This TCR beta chain came from a study of CD8 T cells in Susac syndrome. Germline values: CDR1 MNHEY, CDR2 SVGAGI. The CDR3 covers 17 residues. The junction had 3 bases not matched to a gene; V was cut back by 0 bases and J by 1 base. Reverse transcription of about 0.45 to 1 ug RNA used random hexamers. MiXCR, run by TCRdb on the immunoSEQ multiplex PCR reads, gives a single entry per CDR3 protein. Counted here are 150,000 to 190,000 distinct CDR3 sequences, 90% to 95% occurring once; the ten biggest clones make up roughly 0.21%. TEMRA cells were enriched by FACS, and CD4+ and CD8+ T cells were negatively isolated.

V is TRBV6-5 and J is TRBJ2-5, with 12 bases fitting TRBD2. This receptor was obtained from a human donor with multiple sclerosis. Sequencing used CD8+ T cells from PBMCs. The CDR3 reads CASSYSGLAGSQETQYF. For the CDR3, the DNA is TGTGCCAGCAGTTACTCGGGACTAGCGGGTTCCCAAGAGACCCAGTACTTC.